The T cell receptor beta chain under discussion was sequenced for a study of blood T cell repertoires in COVID-19. Study at large: Nucleic acid was either cDNA or gDNA, and it came from T cells, B-cell-depleted T cells, or PBMCs.

This clone came up once. This CDR3 is 18 amino acids long. With 3 bases clipped from V and 5 bases from J, the junction kept 17 bases outside the gene matches. The germline CDR1 and CDR2 sequences are SNHLY and FYNNEI. Sequenced by immunoSEQ multiplex PCR; TCRdb stores in-frame clones only, minus some. The sample has some 200,000 clones; over 75% are singletons. The gene calls are TRBV2 and TRBJ1-1, with 8 bases that match TRBD1. Sequencing was done on a sample of peripheral blood. This clonotype was sampled from a woman in her 70s with acute or convalescent COVID-19. The CDR3 DNA reads as TGTGCCAGCAGTGACTTAGGGCACTTTAACAGGGGGAGGACTGAAGCTTTCTTT. Protein product: CASSDLGHFNRGRTEAFF. Together with reference TRBV2 and TRBJ1-1, the CDR3 gives the full variable domain: EPEVTQTPSHQVTQMGQEVILRCVPISNHLYFYWYRQILGQKVEFLVSFYNNEISEKSEIFDDQFSVERPDGSNFTLKIRSTKLEDSAMYFCASSDLGHFNRGRTEAFFGQGTRLTVV.